This T cell receptor beta chain was identified in a study of technical replicates of blood from a handful of donors. Repertoires were generated with immunoSEQ multiplex PCR, while TCRdb's copy carries only in-frame clones and drops some. Here the sample spans under 85,000 clones, approximately 93% being singletons. CDR1 is SGHRS, CDR2 YFSETQ, per germline. The CDR3 is 14 amino acids. The germline V and J ends were trimmed by 2 bases and 7 bases, with 13 bases remaining between them. This TCR was sampled from a human donor in good health. What was sequenced was T cells isolated from PBMCs. The rearrangement uses TRBV5-1 and TRBJ1-3; no clear D gene. CDR3 protein: CASSFGSFANTIYF. For the CDR3, the DNA is TGCGCCAGCAGCTTCGGGTCTTTCGCGAACACCATATATTTT.